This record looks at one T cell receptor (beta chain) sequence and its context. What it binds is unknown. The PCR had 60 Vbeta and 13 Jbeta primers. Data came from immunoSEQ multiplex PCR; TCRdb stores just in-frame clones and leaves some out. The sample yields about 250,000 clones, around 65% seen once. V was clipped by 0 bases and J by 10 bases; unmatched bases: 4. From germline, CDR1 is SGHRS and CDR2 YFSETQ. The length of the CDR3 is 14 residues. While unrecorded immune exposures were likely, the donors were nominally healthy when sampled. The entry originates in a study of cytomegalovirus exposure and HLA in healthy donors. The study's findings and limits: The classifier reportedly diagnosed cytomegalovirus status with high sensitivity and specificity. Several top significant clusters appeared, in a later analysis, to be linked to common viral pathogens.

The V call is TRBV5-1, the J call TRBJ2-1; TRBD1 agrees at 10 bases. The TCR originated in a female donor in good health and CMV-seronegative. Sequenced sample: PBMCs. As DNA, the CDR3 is TGCGCCAGCAGCTTGGGGGGGACAGGGGAAGAGCAGTTCTTC. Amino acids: CASSLGGTGEEQFF.